This T cell receptor (beta chain) was captured in a study of post-analysis software for immune sequencing data. Whole-study results and caveats: When compared against controls, multiple sclerosis patients showed significantly lower normalized Chao1 diversity. Relative to controls, patients had about five TRBV segments at higher frequency, with TRBV5-6, TRBV5-1 and TRBV20-1 among these.

CDR1 and CDR2 (germline): SGHRS, YFSETQ. The CDR3 length is 14 residues. On this clonotype itself: The antigen is not known. One end of the junction is discordant with germline, which a read error may explain.

Sequencing libraries made from TCR beta cDNA carried unique molecular identifiers. TCRdb used MiXCR to reprocess the PCR reads, holding one entry per CDR3 protein. The sample shows over 700,000 distinct CDR3 sequences, around 27% of them seen only once. The TCR comes from a girl between 10 and 17 years old with multiple sclerosis. The rearrangement links TRBV5-1 to TRBJ2-5, with D possibly being TRBD1 (5 bases). The DNA end lines up better with TRBJ2-7; the J call may be wrong. The sequenced sample was blood. CDR3 sequence reads: CVSSLSRVPYEQYF. CDR3 DNA sequence: TGCGTCAGCAGCTTGAGCAGGGTCCCCTACGAGCAGTACTTC.